Following are 9 T cell receptor beta chains from one sample sequenced in a study of blood T cell repertoires in COVID-19. Assay used: immunoSEQ multiplex PCR; TCRdb lists only in-frame clones, some missing. The sample yields 150,000 to 200,000 clones, 65% to 85% seen once. The sequencing sample was made of peripheral blood. The origin of the receptors is a human donor with acute or convalescent COVID-19. The donor label of this sample is uncertain.

This chain joins TRBV28 and TRBJ1-2; D unresolved. CDR3 length: 12 residues. Trimming cost V 5 bases and J 5 bases, with 9 bases left between them. Germline V gene data show CDR1 as MDHEN and CDR2 as SYDVKM. The CDR3 sequence: CASSPTPYGYTF. The CDR3 nucleotides read TGTGCCAGCAGTCCCACACCGTATGGCTACACCTTC.

The chain has TRBV30 and TRBJ1-1; D gene ambiguous. Trimming left V 5 bases short and J 4 bases short, with 14 bases between. CDR3 length: 13 amino acids. CDR1 and CDR2 (germline): GTSNPN, SVGIG (reference sequence). Here the CDR3 DNA reads TGTGCCTGGTCTCAAGGCCGGGGCACTGAAGCTTTCTTT. Encoded protein: CAWSQGRGTEAFF.

Here the CDR3 reads CASSSDTSSYEQYF. CDR3 nucleotide sequence: TGTGCCAGCAGTTCCGACACGAGCTCCTACGAGCAGTACTTC. The chain has TRBV2 and TRBJ2-7, with no clear D. V lost 5 bases, J lost 0 bases, and 11 bases lay in between. This CDR3 region has 14 residues. Germline CDR1 SNHLY, CDR2 FYNNEI.

V usage is TRBV27 and J usage is TRBJ2-5, with D uncertain. V was trimmed by 4 bases and J by 3 bases, leaving 6 bases between them. The CDR3 spans 12 residues. Germline V gene lookup returns CDR1 MNHEY and CDR2 SMNVEV (reference sequence). CDR3 residues: CASSSLEETQYF. DNA of the CDR3: TGTGCCAGCAGTTCACTCGAAGAGACCCAGTACTTC.

This sequence joins TRBV27 and TRBJ1-5; TRBD1 is a possible D gene (5 bases). The germline V gene encodes CDR1 MNHEY and CDR2 SMNVEV (reference sequence). This CDR3 is 13 amino acids long. With 8 bases removed from V and 3 bases from J, the gap between germline ends came to 11 bases. CDR3 sequence (DNA): TGTGCCAGCGGGGCCGTGATCAATCAGCCCCAGCATTTT. This gives the protein CASGAVINQPQHF.

The chain has TRBV6-2 or TRBV6-3 and TRBJ1-2; D remains ambiguous. The CDR3 consists of 13 residues. Germline CDR1 is MNHEY and CDR2 is SVGEGT. V was clipped by 5 bases and J by 1 base, with 8 bases between them. The CDR3 spells CASSLDNNYGYTF. CDR3 in DNA: TGTGCCAGCAGTCTCGACAATAACTATGGCTACACCTTC.

This clone was detected only once. The chain has TRBV10-1 and TRBJ1-1; 9 bases match TRBD1. V was clipped by 8 bases and J by 0 bases; unmatched bases: 19. Germline V gives CDR1 WNHNN, CDR2 SYGVQD (reference sequence). The CDR3 is made up of 19 amino acids. The CDR3 spells CASSRGQGPPRSMNTEAFF. In DNA form, the CDR3 reads TGCGCCAGCTCCCGGGGACAGGGACCCCCACGTTCGATGAACACTGAAGCTTTCTTT.

With regard to this clone: A read error is possible here, since a much larger clone lies one base away. V is TRBV6-6 and J is TRBJ2-2; 7 bases match TRBD1. The CDR3 contains 15 residues. The germline gives CDR1 MNHNY, CDR2 SVGAGI (reference sequence). Trimming cost V 2 bases and J 0 bases; bases outside gene matches: 0. The CDR3 DNA sequence: TGTGCCAGCAGTTACGGGACAGCGAACACCGGGGAGCTGTTTTTT. Amino acids: CASSYGTANTGELFF.

The chain carries TRBV19 and TRBJ1-1; D gene uncertain. Germline assignment: CDR1 LNHDA and CDR2 SQIVND (reference sequence). The CDR3 extends over 12 amino acids. V shed 9 bases and J shed 3 bases, with 11 bases lying between them. For the CDR3, the DNA is TGTGCCAGCCACACTACATACACTGAAGCTTTCTTT. It translates to CASHTTYTEAFF.